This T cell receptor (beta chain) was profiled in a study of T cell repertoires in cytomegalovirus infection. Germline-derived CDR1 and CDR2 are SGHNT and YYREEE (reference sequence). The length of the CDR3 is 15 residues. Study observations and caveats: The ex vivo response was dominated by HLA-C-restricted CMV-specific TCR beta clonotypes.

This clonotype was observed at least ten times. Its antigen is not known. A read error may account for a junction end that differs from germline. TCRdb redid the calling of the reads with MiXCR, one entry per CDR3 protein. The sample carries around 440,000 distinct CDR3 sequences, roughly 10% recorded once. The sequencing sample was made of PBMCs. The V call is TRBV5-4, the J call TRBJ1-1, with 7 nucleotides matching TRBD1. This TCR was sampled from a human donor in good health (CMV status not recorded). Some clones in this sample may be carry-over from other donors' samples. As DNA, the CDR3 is TGTGCCAGCAGCTTGGGGGGGACAGTGAAGACTGAAGCTTTCTTT. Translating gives CASSLGGTVKTEAFF. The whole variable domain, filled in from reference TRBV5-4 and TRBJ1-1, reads ETGVTQSPTHLIKTRGQQVTLRCSSQSGHNTVSWYQQALGQGPQFIFQYYREEENGRGNFPPRFSGLQFPNYSSELNVNALELDDSALYLCASSLGGTVKTEAFFGQGTRLTVV.